The 27 T cell receptor beta chains listed next were all sequenced from one sample in a study of T cells in Graves' hyperthyroidism and ophthalmopathy. Using RNA transcripts as the source, TCR beta CDR3 regions were amplified. Carried out on the TCR CDR3, a first-round RT-PCR used the HTBI primer set. TCRdb called the multiplex PCR reads again in MiXCR, with one record for every CDR3 protein. Found here are around 620,000 distinct CDR3 sequences, 14% of them singletons; the top ten hold approximately 6.4%. Material: blood. The receptors were sampled from a young woman with Graves' ophthalmopathy.

CDR3 DNA: TGCGCCAGCAGTATACCGGGTGTAGATACGCAGTATTTT. Residues: CASSIPGVDTQYF. The chain couples TRBV4-1 to TRBJ2-3, with D unclear. The length of the CDR3 is 13 residues. V was pared by 6 bases and J by 5 bases, with 12 bases between. Germline CDR1 MGHRA, CDR2 YSYEKL.

V usage is TRBV4-1 and J usage is TRBJ1-6; 10 bases align to TRBD1. The V gene's germline CDR1 is MGHRA and CDR2 YSYEKL. Trimming removed 0 bases from V and 9 bases from J; junction bases left unmatched: 2. CDR3 size: 15 residues. The CDR3 loop is CASSQDRDRGSPLHF. In DNA, the CDR3 is TGCGCCAGCAGCCAAGACCGGGACAGGGGTTCACCCCTCCACTTT.

This clonotype showed up many times. This chain uses TRBV29-1 with TRBJ1-1, with D uncertain. The V gene's germline CDR1 is SQVTM and CDR2 ANQGSEA. CDR3 size: 12 residues. V was clipped by 1 base and J by 2 bases, with 5 bases between them. Here the CDR3 DNA reads TGCAGCGTTGAAGTCCACAACACTGAAGCTTTCTTT. This encodes CSVEVHNTEAFF. Based on the CDR3 plus reference TRBV29-1 and TRBJ1-1, the full variable domain is SAVISQKPSRDICQRGTSLTIQCQVDSQVTMMFWYRQQPGQSLTLIATANQGSEATYESGFVIDKFPISRPNLTFSTLTVSNMSPEDSSIYLCSVEVHNTEAFFGQGTRLTVV.

The chain couples TRBV4-1 to TRBJ2-5; TRBD2 agrees at 10 bases. This CDR3 has 16 amino acids. The germline V gene encodes CDR1 MGHRA and CDR2 YSYEKL. V lost 3 bases and J lost 1; bases outside the gene matches: 5. The DNA of the CDR3 is TGCGCCAGCAGCCACGCTAGCGGGAGCCCCCAAGAGACCCAGTACTTC. Translating it yields CASSHASGSPQETQYF.

This clonotype appeared a few times. A much larger clone lies a single base off, so this may be a read error. V is TRBV18 and J is TRBJ1-4; TRBD1 aligns across 8 bases. Germline-derived CDR1 and CDR2 are KGHSH and LQKENI. The CDR3 loop spans 12 amino acids. For the CDR3, the DNA is TGTGTCAGCCAGGGGGCGAGTGAAAAACTGTTTTTT. Protein: CVSQGASEKLFF.

Many counts were recorded for this clonotype. The rearrangement joins TRBV7-2 to TRBJ2-7; D possibly corresponds to TRBD2 (6 bases). The CDR3 has 16 amino acids. The germline V and J ends were trimmed by 0 bases and 3 bases, with 15 bases remaining between them. Germline CDR1 is SGHTA and CDR2 is FQGNSA. The CDR3 loop is CASSLAQRVDYYEQYF. Written as DNA, the CDR3 is TGTGCCAGCAGCTTAGCGCAAAGAGTGGACTACTACGAGCAGTACTTC.

This clonotype has at least ten counts. The chain carries TRBV5-6 and TRBJ2-1; no clear D gene. Per germline, CDR1 SGHDT and CDR2 YYEEEE. CDR3 length equals 15 residues. Trimming removed 4 bases from V and 7 bases from J, with 18 bases in between. The CDR3 coding sequence is TGTGCCAGCAGCCGGCTTGGGGATTGGGTGAATGAGCAGTTCTTC. Protein: CASSRLGDWVNEQFF.

This clonotype appeared many times. The genes are TRBV20-1 and TRBJ2-7; no clear D gene. This CDR3 is 13 amino acids long. The germline CDR1 and CDR2 sequences are DFQATT and SNEGSKA (reference sequence). Between the trimmed V and J ends, which lost 1 base and 2 bases, there was a span of 9 bases. The CDR3 protein is CSARGQATYEQYF. The DNA for the CDR3 is TGCAGTGCTAGAGGGCAGGCCACCTACGAGCAGTACTTC.

This clonotype came up many times. CDR3 amino acids: CASSREVGETQYF. For the CDR3, the DNA is TGTGCCAGCAGCCGGGAGGTAGGGGAGACCCAGTACTTC. The chain couples TRBV5-5 to TRBJ2-5, with 7 bases aligning to TRBD2. Trimming removed 4 bases from V and 5 bases from J; junction bases left unmatched: 5. The CDR3 contains 13 residues. Germline CDR1 SGHKS, CDR2 YYEKEE (reference sequence).

This clonotype was recorded at least ten times. CDR3 residues: CASSLRPRTGDRAEQYF. The CDR3, as DNA: TGTGCCAGCAGTCTCCGTCCTCGGACAGGGGATAGGGCCGAGCAGTACTTC. This chain uses TRBV6-1 with TRBJ2-7; 9 bases map to TRBD1. Looked up from germline, CDR1 is MNHNS and CDR2 is SASEGT. The CDR3 sequence is 17 residues long. With 5 bases clipped from V and 6 bases from J, the junction kept 17 bases outside the gene matches.

This clonotype was seen repeatedly, ten times or more. The CDR3 DNA reads TGTGCCATCAGGGGGATCCCTCACAATGAGCAGTTCTTC. Its protein is CAIRGIPHNEQFF. V is TRBV10-3 and J is TRBJ2-1; no definite D call. CDR3 length: 13 amino acids. The V end lost 6 bases, the J end lost 5 bases, and 11 bases lay between the germline ends. Per the germline V gene, CDR1 is ENHRY and CDR2 is SYGVKD.

This clonotype was seen only a few times. This rearrangement joins TRBV19 to TRBJ1-1; 8 nucleotides agree with TRBD1. This CDR3 is 16 amino acids long. The junction had 14 bases not matched to a gene; V was cut back by 6 bases and J by 5 bases. Germline-derived CDR1 and CDR2 are LNHDA and SQIVND (reference sequence). The DNA of the CDR3 is TGTGCCAGTAGCGCCCACCCCGGACAGGGCGGAACTGAAGCTTTCTTT. Encoded protein: CASSAHPGQGGTEAFF. The whole variable domain, remainder taken from reference TRBV19 and TRBJ1-1, is DGGITQSPKYLFRKEGQNVTLSCEQNLNHDAMYWYRQDPGQGLRLIYYSQIVNDFQKGDIAEGYSVSREKKESFPLTVTSAQKNPTAFYLCASSAHPGQGGTEAFFGQGTRLTVV.

In its sample, this clonotype was seen many times. The chain employs TRBV7-9 and TRBJ2-7, with D possibly TRBD1 on 6 matching bases. The germline V gene has CDR1 SEHNR and CDR2 FQNEAQ (reference sequence). The CDR3 is made up of 14 amino acids. V lost 1 base to trimming and J lost 2 bases, with 9 bases between them. The CDR3 nucleotides are TGTGCCAGCAGCTTAGTACAGGGCCCCTACGAGCAGTACTTC. Translation: CASSLVQGPYEQYF.

The chain recombines TRBV6-2 or TRBV6-3 with TRBJ1-6, with 7 bases lining up with TRBD1. Germline lookup yields CDR1 MNHEY and CDR2 SVGEGT. The CDR3 is 15 residues long. The junction had 9 bases not matched to a gene; V was cut back by 5 bases and J by 8 bases. In DNA, the CDR3 is TGTGCCAGCAGTGCCCGGAGACAGGGTGATTCACCCCTCCACTTT. Its translation: CASSARRQGDSPLHF.

This clonotype was counted many times. The rearrangement joins TRBV27 to TRBJ2-1, with D possibly matching TRBD2 (5 bases). Trimming cost V 6 bases and J 1 base, with 13 bases left between them. CDR1 MNHEY and CDR2 SMNVEV come from the germline V gene (reference sequence). This CDR3 has 15 residues. CDR3 sequence reads: CASRLALMSYNEQFF. The CDR3, as DNA: TGTGCCAGCAGGCTAGCCTTAATGTCCTACAATGAGCAGTTCTTC.

In its sample, this clonotype was seen many times. The gene calls are TRBV6-1 and TRBJ2-7, with D possibly being TRBD1 (6 bases). Between the trimmed V and J ends, which lost 7 bases and 6 bases, there was a span of 13 bases. CDR1 is MNHNS and CDR2 is SASEGT in the germline V gene. This CDR3 has 12 residues. CDR3 DNA sequence: TGTGCCAGCAATCGACACAGGGCCGAGCAGTACTTC. It yields the protein CASNRHRAEQYF.

V and J are TRBV27 and TRBJ2-2; 12 nucleotides agree with TRBD2. Germline V gene lookup returns CDR1 MNHEY and CDR2 SMNVEV (reference sequence). The CDR3 covers 16 residues. V trimming: 6 bases; J trimming: 3 bases; junction bases outside the gene matches: 5. This CDR3 reads CASSRLAGVDTGELFF. The CDR3 DNA is TGTGCCAGCAGCCGACTAGCGGGAGTGGACACCGGGGAGCTGTTTTTT.

This clonotype was observed at least ten times. The J gene is TRBJ1-3, the V gene TRBV2; D is undetermined. V was shortened by 7 bases and J by 8 bases, with 21 bases between the two germline ends. This CDR3 region has 15 residues. The germline V gene has CDR1 SNHLY and CDR2 FYNNEI. CDR3 amino acids: CASTLSDAARHTIYF. The CDR3 DNA reads as TGTGCCAGCACCCTTTCAGACGCCGCCCGCCACACCATATATTTT.

This clonotype was observed many times. This rearrangement joins TRBV4-1 to TRBJ2-5; weak D call: TRBD1 (5 bases). This CDR3 comprises 16 residues. CDR1 is MGHRA and CDR2 is YSYEKL in the germline V gene. V lost 0 bases and J lost 2, with 13 bases in between. CDR3 nucleotide sequence: TGCGCCAGCAGCCAAGATTCACAGGCCGCTCAAGAGACCCAGTACTTC. It encodes CASSQDSQAAQETQYF.

The chain recombines TRBV5-4 with TRBJ2-3, with D hard to call. The CDR3 consists of 13 residues. Deletions cut 6 bases from V and 3 bases from J, with 11 bases between. Looked up from germline, CDR1 is SGHNT and CDR2 is YYREEE (reference sequence). CDR3 region: CASTVVWTDTQYF. The CDR3 nucleotides read TGTGCCAGCACAGTAGTTTGGACAGATACGCAGTATTTT.

This clonotype was detected ten times or more. The chain is built from TRBV11-2 and TRBJ1-5; 10 bases map to TRBD1. The CDR3 is 15 residues long. V lost 5 bases, J lost 7 bases, and 8 bases stayed unmatched. From germline, CDR1 is SGHAT and CDR2 FQNNGV. This chain's CDR3 is CASSLRGQGRQPQHF. CDR3 bases: TGTGCCAGCAGCCTAAGGGGACAGGGGAGACAGCCCCAGCATTTT.

This clonotype appeared a few times. V usage is TRBV5-6 and J usage is TRBJ1-5; 9 bases are shared with TRBD1. Unmatched junction bases numbered 6, after V lost 2 bases and J lost 6 bases. Germline V lookup: CDR1 SGHDT, CDR2 YYEEEE. The CDR3 runs to 15 residues. CDR3 amino acids: CASSFYRGPSQPQHF. CDR3 sequence (DNA): TGTGCCAGCAGCTTCTACAGGGGGCCGTCTCAGCCCCAGCATTTT.

This clonotype was counted at least ten times. The chain recombines TRBV7-9 with TRBJ2-7; possible D gene TRBD2, 5 bases. Germline values: CDR1 SEHNR, CDR2 FQNEAQ (reference sequence). This CDR3 contains 18 residues. Trimming pared 5 bases from V and 2 bases from J, leaving 25 bases between. CDR3 sequence: CASSPFSMERGIPYEQYF. CDR3 DNA: TGTGCCAGCAGCCCCTTTTCCATGGAGAGAGGGATCCCCTACGAGCAGTACTTC.

This clonotype was recorded at least ten times. The rearrangement links TRBV30 to TRBJ2-5; D remains unclear. Germline CDR1 and CDR2: GTSNPN and SVGIG (reference sequence). Trimming removed 0 bases at V and 5 bases at J, with 7 bases between. There are 12 residues in the CDR3. CDR3: CAWSVWPETQYF. The DNA for the CDR3 is TGTGCCTGGAGTGTATGGCCGGAGACCCAGTACTTC.

This clonotype was observed a handful of times. J is TRBJ2-1 and V is TRBV13; no reliable D call. In germline, CDR1 is PRHDT, CDR2 FYEKMQ (reference sequence). Trimming left V 2 bases short and J 3 bases short, with 5 bases between. The CDR3 totals 13 residues. The CDR3 reads CASSLQHYNEQFF. Here the CDR3 DNA reads TGTGCCAGCAGCTTACAGCACTACAATGAGCAGTTCTTC.

A few counts support this clonotype. The V and J genes are TRBV7-3 and TRBJ1-4; the D is unclear. V lost 5 bases, J lost 10 bases, and 14 bases lay in between. From germline, CDR1 is SGHTA and CDR2 FQGTGA. The length of the CDR3 is 13 residues. The CDR3 nucleotides read TGTGCCAGCAGCCCGTTACACGGAGGAAAACTGTTTTTT. Translating gives CASSPLHGGKLFF.

This clonotype was picked up a small number of times. V is TRBV9 and J is TRBJ2-1; 7 bases agree with TRBD2. This CDR3 is 15 amino acids long. CDR1 and CDR2 from the germline V gene are SGDLS and YYNGEE. Germline trimming cut 4 bases from V and 2 bases from J; bases unmatched to any gene: 6. The CDR3 protein is CASSTRGSPYNEQFF. The DNA for the CDR3 is TGTGCCAGCAGCACGCGGGGGAGCCCCTACAATGAGCAGTTCTTC.